This entry describes one T cell receptor (beta chain). Its antigen is not known. TCRdb re-called the RT-PCR reads with MiXCR, one entry per CDR3 protein. This table has around 530,000 distinct CDR3 sequences, more than 15% appearing once. Trimming cost V 3 bases and J 6 bases, with 10 bases left between them. CDR3 length: 13 residues. Germline V CDR1 and CDR2: SGHVS, FQNEAQ. This sample is drawn from a study of response to subunit inactivated influenza vaccine. Findings of the study overall: Authors suggested each seasonal flu vaccination may recruit only limited numbers of new T cells.

This receptor was taken from a man aged 50 to 69 who received an inactivated influenza vaccine. The chain couples TRBV7-8 to TRBJ2-3; D unclear. Material: CD4+ T cells sorted from PBMCs, obtained less than 25 months after vaccination. The CDR3 nucleotides are TGTGCCAGCAGCTTCTTGACGACGGATACGCAGTATTTT. It yields the protein CASSFLTTDTQYF.